Listed below are T cell receptor beta chains from one sample, sequenced in a study of beta chain features in type 1 diabetes. Measured with immunoSEQ multiplex PCR; TCRdb has only the in-frame clones, and not every one. The sample holds 150,000 to 190,000 clones, 10% seen once. The sample taken for sequencing was central memory CD4+ T cells from blood. The receptors derive from a man between 25 and 39 years old with type 1 diabetes. Both conserved end residues are part of each CDR3. The D gene is left open where the match is weak. Only some rows state a clone size, as once, few, many or a class for expanded clones.

TRBJ2-2 | few | NA | TRBV5-6 | TGTGCCAGCAGCCCCTTTAGCGGGGAGCTGTTTTTT | CASSPFSGELFF
TRBJ1-2 | few | NA | TRBV5-1 | TGCGCCAGCAGCATGGACAGACCGAACTATGGCTACACCTTC | CASSMDRPNYGYTF
TRBJ1-5 | NA | NA | TRBV30 | TGTGCCTGGAGTGTACTGACAGGTAATCAGCCCCAGCATTTT | CAWSVLTGNQPQHF
TRBJ1-5 | NA | TRBD1 | TRBV4-1 | TGCGCCAGCAGCCAAGAACAGGGGACAGCCCAGCATTTT | CASSQEQGTAQHF
TRBJ1-5 | many | NA | TRBV27 | TGTGCCAGCAGTTTGCGAGGGGGAGGCAATCAGCCCCAGCATTTT | CASSLRGGGNQPQHF
TRBJ1-5 | NA | NA | TRBV7-6 | TGTGCCAGCAGCTTAGCTAAGCAGGAAAATAGCAATCAGCCCCAGCATTTT | CASSLAKQENSNQPQHF
TRBJ1-2 | NA | NA | TRBV5-4 | TGTGCCAGCAGCCAAGAAGGGCCAGGGTCCTATGGCTACACCTTC | CASSQEGPGSYGYTF
TRBJ2-1 | few | NA | TRBV9 | TGTGCCAGCAGCGTAGCTCCCCAGGGTGAGGATGAGCAGTTCTTC | CASSVAPQGEDEQFF
TRBJ2-1 | NA | TRBD2 | TRBV9 | TGTGCCAGCAGCGCCGGGGGGACTAGCGGGAGCGATGAGCAGTTCTTC | CASSAGGTSGSDEQFF
TRBJ2-3 | NA | NA | TRBV10-3 | TGTGCCATCAACGATGCTGGCGGGAGCACAGATACGCAGTATTTT | CAINDAGGSTDTQYF
TRBJ2-5 | NA | NA | TRBV7-6 | TGTGCCAGCAGCTTAGCGGCTAACAGTGGGGAGACCCAGTACTTC | CASSLAANSGETQYF
TRBJ2-1 | few | NA | TRBV28 | TGTGCCAGCAGTTTATTAGGGGGCTCCTACAATGAGCAGTTCTTC | CASSLLGGSYNEQFF
TRBJ2-1 | NA | NA | TRBV11-2 | TGTGCCAGCAGCTCCAACTCCAACAATGAGCAGTTCTTC | CASSSNSNNEQFF
TRBJ1-1 | NA | NA | TRBV6-6 | TGTGCCAGCAGTTACGGGGGAGGCAGGACCAACACTGAAGCTTTCTTT | CASSYGGGRTNTEAFF
TRBJ2-1 | few | TRBD2 | TRBV5-1 | TGCGCCAGCAGCGGAGGACTAGCGGGATGGGACAATGAGCAGTTCTTC | CASSGGLAGWDNEQFF
TRBJ2-1 | few | NA | TRBV5-1 | TGCGCCAGCAGCTCCCCCCGTTCAGACAATGAGCAGTTCTTC | CASSSPRSDNEQFF
TRBJ2-7 | few | NA | TRBV6-6 | TGTGCCAGCAGCCGGGACTACGAGCAGTACTTC | CASSRDYEQYF
TRBJ2-7 | few | TRBD2 | TRBV7-2 | TGTGCCAGCAAAAGCGGCGGGAGGCTCCGAGGAGAGCAGTACTTC | CASKSGGRLRGEQYF
TRBJ2-1 | NA | NA | TRBV15 | TGTGCCACCAGCAGAGCACTAGTGTATGAGCAGTTCTTC | CATSRALVYEQFF
TRBJ2-7 | few | NA | TRBV30 | TGTGCCTGGAGTTCGGACAGCGCCCACTACGAGCAGTACTTC | CAWSSDSAHYEQYF
TRBJ2-5 | NA | NA | TRBV4-2 | TGTGCCAGCAGCCAAGATTTGAACATCCAAGAGACCCAGTACTTC | CASSQDLNIQETQYF
TRBJ2-6 | NA | NA | TRBV19 | TGTGCCACGGGGACAACTGGGGCCAACGTCCTGACTTTC | CATGTTGANVLTF
TRBJ2-5 | few | NA | TRBV5-4 | TGTGCCAGCAGATCCGAGTTTGCCGGGGGGACCCAGTACTTC | CASRSEFAGGTQYF
TRBJ2-7 | few | NA | TRBV29-1 | TGCAGCGTTTCCCAGGGATCCGAGCAGTACTTC | CSVSQGSEQYF
TRBJ2-2 | NA | NA | TRBV2 | TGTGCCAGCAGGCGGGAAACCGGGGAGCTGTTTTTT | CASRRETGELFF
TRBJ2-2 | NA | TRBD2 | TRBV19 | TGTGCCAGTAGTTCCCTAGCGGGAGGGGAAACCGGGGAGCTGTTTTTT | CASSSLAGGETGELFF
TRBJ2-7 | few | TRBD1 | TRBV2 | TGTGCCAGCAGTCTTGGACAGGGCGAGCAGTACTTC | CASSLGQGEQYF
TRBJ2-5 | NA | TRBD1 | TRBV7-7 | TGTGCTAGCAGCCCATCCGGACAGGCGAAAGAGACCCAGTACTTC | CASSPSGQAKETQYF
TRBJ2-3 | few | NA | TRBV11-2 | TGTGCCAGCAGCTTAGCTCCACTCACAGATACGCAGTATTTT | CASSLAPLTDTQYF
TRBJ2-7 | NA | NA | TRBV10-3 | TGTGCCCACCCCCGAGGCAGTTGCTACGAGCAGTACTTC | CAHPRGSCYEQYF
TRBJ1-3 | few | NA | TRBV15 | TGTGCCACCAGCAGAGGAACAGACTCTGGAAACACCATATATTTT | CATSRGTDSGNTIYF
TRBJ2-2 | few | NA | TRBV28 | TGTGCCAGCAGCTCGGGGTACAGGGCCGGGGAGCTGTTTTTT | CASSSGYRAGELFF
TRBJ1-1 | NA | NA | TRBV9 | TGTGCCAGCAGCACGATAACCCGGGACACTGAAGCTTTCTTT | CASSTITRDTEAFF
TRBJ2-7 | few | TRBD2 | TRBV6-5 | TGTGCCAGCAGTTACTGCCCTAGCGGGGGTTCCTACGAGCAGTACTTC | CASSYCPSGGSYEQYF
TRBJ2-3 | NA | TRBD2 | TRBV7-3 | TGTGCCACCGCCCTAGCGGGCCTCACAGATACGCAGTATTTT | CATALAGLTDTQYF
TRBJ2-7 | NA | NA | TRBV5-5 | TGTGCCAGCAGCTTTACAGGGAAGCAGTACTTC | CASSFTGKQYF
TRBJ2-7 | NA | TRBD1 | TRBV28 | TGTGCCAGCAGTACCCGGACAGGGGACTCCTACGAGCAGTACTTC | CASSTRTGDSYEQYF
TRBJ2-1 | few | NA | TRBV5-4 | TGTGCCAGCAGCTGGGGAGGAGGGGCCCCGCGGGATGAGCAGTTCTTC | CASSWGGGAPRDEQFF
TRBJ2-7 | many | NA | TRBV19 | TGTGCCAGTAGTATAGATTCATCGAGCTTCCTCGTCGAGCAGTACTTC | CASSIDSSSFLVEQYF
TRBJ2-1 | few | TRBD2 | TRBV11-2 | TGTGCCAGCAGCCCCCTACTAGCGGGAGCCCATGAGCAGTTCTTC | CASSPLLAGAHEQFF
TRBJ2-5 | NA | NA | TRBV11-1 | TGTGCCAGCAGCTTAAGTCTAAACCAAGAGACCCAGTACTTC | CASSLSLNQETQYF
TRBJ1-2 | few | TRBD1 | TRBV27 | TGTGCCAGCAGGGAGTCACAGGGGGTAAGCGGCTACACCTTC | CASRESQGVSGYTF
TRBJ1-4 | NA | NA | TRBV7-2 | TGTGCCAGCAGCTTAGACCAGGGTAATGAAAAACTGTTTTTT | CASSLDQGNEKLFF
TRBJ2-7 | few | NA | TRBV10-3 | TGTGCCATCAGTGGGACTGACTCCTACGAGCAGTACTTC | CAISGTDSYEQYF
TRBJ2-3 | once | TRBD2 | TRBV10-3 | TGTGCCATCAGTCCCGGGACTAGCGGCTACACAGATACGCAGTATTTT | CAISPGTSGYTDTQYF
TRBJ1-1 | few | NA | TRBV20-1 | TGCAGGGCACTCGCGGGGACTGAAGCTTTCTTT | CRALAGTEAFF
TRBJ2-1 | NA | TRBD2 | TRBV7-2 | TGTGCCAGCAGCTTAGCGCGGGGGTCACACTACAATGAGCAGTTCTTC | CASSLARGSHYNEQFF
TRBJ2-7 | few | NA | TRBV30 | TGTGCCTGGAGTGGACGAGAAGGAGTTCCGTACTTC | CAWSGREGVPYF
TRBJ1-1 | few | TRBD1 | TRBV6-1 | TGTGCCAGCGATGACAGGGGGCTAGTGGCTTTCTTT | CASDDRGLVAFF
TRBJ1-5 | few | TRBD1 | TRBV28 | TGTGCCAGCAGTCCTCATACTGGGACAGCTAGCAATCAGCCCCAGCATTTT | CASSPHTGTASNQPQHF
TRBJ2-1 | NA | NA | TRBV28 | TGTGCCAGCAGCCTTTCCGGGTTCACCTACAATGAGCAGTTCTTC | CASSLSGFTYNEQFF
TRBJ2-3 | NA | TRBD2 | TRBV9 | TGTGCCAGCAGCGTAGGTAGACTAGCGGACTACACAGATACGCAGTATTTT | CASSVGRLADYTDTQYF
TRBJ2-7 | NA | TRBD2 | TRBV4-1 | TGCGCCAGCAGCCAAGATTTCCTAGCGGGAGGGCCGCGGGAGCAGTACTTC | CASSQDFLAGGPREQYF
TRBJ2-5 | NA | TRBD1 | TRBV18 | TGTGCCAGCTCACTCAGGGGGCGAGAGACCCAGTACTTC | CASSLRGRETQYF
TRBJ2-1 | few | TRBD2 | TRBV10-3 | TGTGCCACTACGACTAGCGGAGGCACCTACAATGAGCAGTTCTTC | CATTTSGGTYNEQFF
TRBJ1-4 | NA | NA | TRBV18 | TGTGCCAGCACCTCCGGGAGATCCTTTAGTGAAAAACTGTTTTTT | CASTSGRSFSEKLFF
TRBJ2-5 | NA | NA | TRBV7-2 | TGTGCCAGCAGCTTAAGTCAATCAGAAGAGACCCAGTACTTC | CASSLSQSEETQYF